What follows are 30 T cell receptor beta chains derived from one specimen sequenced in a study of blood T cells in healthy people across ages. Then a second PCR, running about 6 to 11 cycles, was carried out with a sample-barcoded 5' primer and a J-beta primer mix. TCRdb independently ran MiXCR on the 5' RACE reads; one entry per CDR3 protein. The sample has about 730,000 distinct CDR3 sequences, roughly 41% seen once. The sequencing sample was made of blood. The receptors were gathered from a woman in her fifties or sixties in good health.

This clonotype showed up just a few times. V gene TRBV30 combines with J gene TRBJ2-7, with D possibly matching TRBD2 (6 bases). Germline loops: CDR1 GTSNPN, CDR2 SVGIG (reference sequence). Trimming removed 7 bases from V and 5 bases from J, with 18 bases in between. This CDR3 region has 13 residues. The CDR3 DNA follows: TGTGCCTTCACTAGCACCCGAGGGAACGAGCAGTACTTC. Its translation is CAFTSTRGNEQYF.

V is TRBV20-1 and J is TRBJ2-1; tentatively, D is TRBD1 (6 bases). Trimming removed 6 bases from V and 6 bases from J, with 18 bases in between. Germline CDR1 reads DFQATT; CDR2 reads SNEGSKA (reference sequence). The CDR3 runs to 14 residues. In nucleotides, the CDR3 is TGCAGTGCCCCGAGTGGGGGCCTTGGCAATGAGCAGTTCTTC. Translated, it gives CSAPSGGLGNEQFF.

The chain uses TRBV20-1 and TRBJ2-3, with D possibly being TRBD2 (6 bases). This CDR3 has 14 amino acids. Germline V lookup: CDR1 DFQATT, CDR2 SNEGSKA (reference sequence). V was cut by 6 bases and J by 2 bases, with 15 bases left in between. CDR3 sequence: CSAGGGENTDTQYF. The CDR3, as DNA: TGCAGTGCGGGAGGCGGGGAAAACACAGATACGCAGTATTTT.

A single count supports this clonotype. The chain has TRBV24-1 and TRBJ1-2; a possible D gene is TRBD1 (5 bases). The CDR3 sequence is 14 residues long. V lost 7 bases and J 6 bases, leaving 17 bases between the germline ends. CDR1 KGHDR and CDR2 SFDVKD come from the germline V gene. The CDR3 DNA follows: TGTGCCACCAGGGGGGAAACAGGCGAAGATGGCTACACCTTC. Its protein is CATRGETGEDGYTF.

The CDR3 is CASSLSTANTEAFF. The CDR3 bases are TGTGCCAGCAGTCTCTCTACAGCGAACACTGAAGCTTTCTTT. V usage is TRBV27 and J usage is TRBJ1-1; D uncertain. This CDR3 is built from 14 residues. Germline CDR1 and CDR2: MNHEY and SMNVEV (reference sequence). V lost 5 bases and J 1 base, leaving 11 bases between the germline ends.

The sample holds many counts of this clonotype. The V call is TRBV7-3, the J call TRBJ2-3, with 11 bases lining up with TRBD2. The V gene end was trimmed by 5 bases and the J gene end by 3 bases; junction bases not matched to a gene: 4. Germline loops: CDR1 SGHTA, CDR2 FQGTGA. CDR3 length: 15 amino acids. The chain's CDR3 is CASSAIAGGTDTQYF. DNA of the CDR3: TGTGCCAGCAGCGCAATAGCGGGAGGGACAGATACGCAGTATTTT. The full variable domain, completed using reference TRBV7-3 and TRBJ2-3, is GAGVSQTPSNKVTEKGKYVELRCDPISGHTALYWYRQSLGQGPEFLIYFQGTGAADDSGLPNDRFFAVRPEGSVSTLKIQRTERGDSAVYLCASSAIAGGTDTQYFGPGTRLTVL.

The rearrangement uses TRBV20-1 and TRBJ2-2; D ambiguous. Germline lookup yields CDR1 DFQATT and CDR2 SNEGSKA (reference sequence). CDR3 length: 14 amino acids. V was clipped by 2 bases and J by 5 bases, with 12 bases between them. The CDR3 DNA follows: TGCAGTGCTAGACCCATTGCCCAGACCGGGGAGCTGTTTTTT. It yields the protein CSARPIAQTGELFF.

This clonotype was counted between two and nine times. J is TRBJ1-1 and V is TRBV12-3 or TRBV12-4; 7 nucleotides align to TRBD1. CDR3 length equals 16 residues. V dropped 2 bases and J dropped 5; count of bases not matched to a gene: 11. The CDR3 spells CASSLTGAQVGTEAFF. CDR3 DNA: TGTGCCAGCAGTTTAACAGGGGCGCAAGTAGGGACTGAAGCTTTCTTT.

This chain links TRBV27 with TRBJ2-7; 7 bases are shared with TRBD2. CDR1 MNHEY and CDR2 SMNVEV come from the germline V gene (reference sequence). Trimming took 6 bases from V and 3 from J; bases not matched to a gene: 11. The CDR3 is made up of 15 amino acids. The CDR3 sequence is CASRIRLAVNYEQYF. Written as DNA, the CDR3 is TGTGCCAGCAGAATCCGGCTAGCGGTTAACTACGAGCAGTACTTC.

This clonotype was observed many times. The rearrangement joins TRBV27 to TRBJ2-1; maybe TRBD1 (8 bases). Germline V lookup: CDR1 MNHEY, CDR2 SMNVEV (reference sequence). V lost 5 bases and J lost 7, with 15 bases in between. The CDR3 covers 14 residues. The CDR3 sequence is CASSQDRGGNEQFF. CDR3 DNA sequence: TGTGCCAGCAGTCAAGACAGGGGAGGGAATGAGCAGTTCTTC.

This clonotype came up a few times. The rearrangement joins TRBV21-1 to TRBJ2-3; TRBD1 was called by the table and not checked on the DNA. TRBV21-1 constitutes a pseudogene. The CDR3 length is 15 residues. The CDR3 reads CASSRGQRTTDTQYF. The CDR3 DNA sequence: TGTGCCAGCAGCCGGGGACAGAGGACCACAGATACGCAGTATTTT.

As for this clonotype: A single base separates this from a much larger clone, so it may be a read error. This chain uses TRBV7-3 with TRBJ2-4, with no clear D. Germline CDR1 reads SGHTA; CDR2 reads FQGTGA. V was shortened by 8 bases and J by 7 bases, with 15 bases between the two germline ends. The CDR3 has 13 amino acids. The CDR3 DNA follows: TGTGCCAGCGGCTCCCCGGGTATCAACATTCAGTACTTC. This gives the protein CASGSPGINIQYF.

V is TRBV6-4 and J is TRBJ2-3; no clear D gene. V was clipped by 6 bases and J by 4 bases, with 11 bases between them. The CDR3 spans 13 residues. Germline V gene sequence: CDR1 MRHNA, CDR2 SNTAGT. Here the CDR3 reads CASRNNQADTQYF. The CDR3 region has the DNA TGTGCCAGCAGAAACAATCAGGCAGATACGCAGTATTTT.

This clonotype occurred a few times. The gene calls are TRBV18 and TRBJ2-1; TRBD1 agrees at 7 bases. V shed 1 base and J 8 bases; nucleotides not matched to a gene: 8. The CDR3 runs 15 residues. CDR1 is KGHSH and CDR2 is LQKENI in the germline V gene. The CDR3 loop reads CASSPQGDSLHEQFF. For the CDR3, the DNA is TGTGCCAGCTCACCACAGGGGGACAGCTTACATGAGCAGTTCTTC.

J is TRBJ2-3 and V is TRBV4-2, with TRBD1 as a possible D gene (6 bases). The V gene's germline CDR1 is LGHNA and CDR2 YNFKEQ. V lost 5 bases and J lost 3, with 12 bases in between. This CDR3 is 14 amino acids long. CDR3 nucleotide sequence: TGTGCCAGCAGCACTAAGGACAGTACAGATACGCAGTATTTT. Its translation is CASSTKDSTDTQYF.

The genes are TRBV7-9 and TRBJ1-2; D remains unclear. The CDR3 is made up of 12 amino acids. The V gene lost 5 bases and the J gene lost 11 bases, with 15 bases spanning the gap. CDR1 is SEHNR and CDR2 is FQNEAQ in the germline V gene (reference sequence). CDR3 sequence reads: CASSPKPAVYTF. CDR3 DNA sequence: TGTGCCAGCAGCCCTAAGCCAGCGGTTTACACCTTC.

The sample holds one count of this clonotype. Possible read error: a much larger clone is one base away. The gene calls are TRBV5-1 and TRBJ2-7; 11 bases are a match to TRBD2. After removal of 4 bases from V and 7 bases from J, the junction contained 13 bases not matched to a gene. Germline CDR1 reads SGHRS; CDR2 reads YFSETQ. The CDR3 spans 16 residues. The CDR3 sequence: CASSLALSGGADEQYF. CDR3 bases: TGCGCCAGCAGCCTGGCGCTTAGCGGGGGGGCGGATGAGCAGTACTTC.

This clonotype was seen only a few times. The chain carries TRBV20-1 and TRBJ2-4; the D is unclear. Germline values: CDR1 DFQATT, CDR2 SNEGSKA (reference sequence). This CDR3 contains 12 residues. V gave up 8 bases and J gave up 7 bases, with 15 bases separating them. The CDR3 is CSTSRIVNIQYF. The CDR3 DNA is TGCAGTACGTCGCGTATCGTGAACATTCAGTACTTC.

The rearrangement uses TRBV15 and TRBJ2-3; D might be TRBD2 (6 bases). The CDR3 is 14 residues long. The germline V and J ends were trimmed by 8 bases and 6 bases, with 18 bases remaining between them. The germline gives CDR1 LNHNV, CDR2 YYDKDF (reference sequence). CDR3 DNA: TGTGCCACCTCCGTGGGGGGAGCCCCTGATACGCAGTATTTT. Its protein is CATSVGGAPDTQYF. The variable domain in full, completed from reference TRBV15 and TRBJ2-3, reads DAMVIQNPRYQVTQFGKPVTLSCSQTLNHNVMYWYQQKSSQAPKLLFHYYDKDFNNEADTPDNFQSRRPNTSFCFLDIRSPGLGDTAMYLCATSVGGAPDTQYFGPGTRLTVL.

The genes are TRBV2 and TRBJ2-5; 8 nucleotides align to TRBD1. The V and J ends lost 3 bases and 11 bases, in that order; junction bases with no gene match: 14. Germline CDR1 is SNHLY and CDR2 is FYNNEI. This CDR3 region has 15 residues. The CDR3 loop is CASSDTTKDRGGQYF. CDR3 coding DNA: TGTGCCAGCAGTGACACAACTAAAGACAGGGGTGGGCAGTACTTC.

V is TRBV20-1 and J is TRBJ2-5, with no clear D. V gave up 1 base and J gave up 9 bases, with 15 bases separating them. Per the germline V gene, CDR1 is DFQATT and CDR2 is SNEGSKA (reference sequence). There are 13 residues in the CDR3. The CDR3 coding sequence is TGCAGTGCTAGAGGGAAATCTTGGATGGCCCAGTACTTC. Translation: CSARGKSWMAQYF.

The chain combines TRBV10-3 with TRBJ2-3; D remains unclear. This CDR3 comprises 14 residues. V shed 10 bases and J shed 2 bases, with 16 bases lying between them. The germline V gene encodes CDR1 ENHRY and CDR2 SYGVKD. CDR3 nucleotides: TGTGCCACCGCGGCAGGTGGATTCACAGATACGCAGTATTTT. Protein product: CATAAGGFTDTQYF.

V is TRBV20-1 and J is TRBJ1-5, with D possibly matching TRBD1 (6 bases). The CDR3 runs to 14 residues. V lost 5 bases and J lost 5, with 16 bases in between. Germline CDR1 DFQATT, CDR2 SNEGSKA (reference sequence). In DNA form, the CDR3 reads TGCAGTGCTCTGGTTGATCAGGGGTATCAGCCCCAGCATTTT. This sequence encodes CSALVDQGYQPQHF.

This rearrangement joins TRBV7-2 to TRBJ1-5, with 8 bases that match TRBD1. The germline V gene has CDR1 SGHTA and CDR2 FQGNSA. V shed 4 bases, J shed 5 bases, and the junction held 10 bases outside the gene matches. The CDR3 length is 16 residues. CDR3 in amino acids: CASSSDTGGTHQPQHF. The CDR3 DNA reads as TGTGCCAGCAGCTCAGATACAGGGGGTACCCATCAGCCCCAGCATTTT.

The sample holds a few counts of this clonotype. The V call is TRBV24-1, the J call TRBJ2-5, with D tentatively TRBD1 (6 bases). Germline CDR1 is KGHDR and CDR2 is SFDVKD. The CDR3 is made up of 13 amino acids. The germline V and J ends were trimmed by 11 bases and 0 bases, with 12 bases remaining between them. The CDR3 DNA follows: TGTGCCAGTCAAGACAGGAACCAAGAGACCCAGTACTTC. Its translation is CASQDRNQETQYF.

The J gene is TRBJ2-7, the V gene TRBV30; the D gene is possibly TRBD1 (6 bases). V gave up 0 bases and J gave up 0 bases, with 15 bases separating them. The CDR3 totals 16 residues. Germline CDR1 is GTSNPN and CDR2 is SVGIG (reference sequence). In DNA form, the CDR3 reads TGTGCCTGGAGTGTTTCTAGGACAGAGTTCTCCTACGAGCAGTACTTC. Encoded protein: CAWSVSRTEFSYEQYF.

With regard to this clonotype: A far bigger clonotype differs at one base, so this is likely a read error. This chain uses TRBV7-3 with TRBJ2-3; the match to TRBD1 covers 9 bases. The germline CDR1 and CDR2 sequences are SGHTA and FQGTGA. The CDR3 consists of 15 residues. The DNA of the CDR3 is TGTGCCTGCAGCTTAACAGGGGGCGGCACAGATACGCAGTATTTT. Its translation is CACSLTGGGTDTQYF.

This clonotype was counted a few times. This sequence joins TRBV10-3 and TRBJ2-1, with 9 bases that match TRBD1. This CDR3 comprises 16 residues. Germline-derived CDR1 and CDR2 are ENHRY and SYGVKD. The J segment lost 5 bases and the V segment lost 0 bases, leaving 5 bases of the junction unmatched. CDR3 loop: CAISESTTGGNNEQFF. DNA for the CDR3: TGTGCCATCAGTGAGTCGACGACAGGGGGGAACAATGAGCAGTTCTTC.

The genes are TRBV20-1 and TRBJ2-7, with TRBD1 as a possible D gene (5 bases). The CDR3 spans 12 residues. Germline V gene sequence: CDR1 DFQATT, CDR2 SNEGSKA (reference sequence). The germline V and J ends were trimmed by 3 bases and 7 bases, with 13 bases remaining between them. DNA for the CDR3: TGCAGTGCTAGCCCTGTGGACAATGAGCAGTACTTC. It yields the protein CSASPVDNEQYF.

This chain uses TRBV21-1 with TRBJ1-5; the table's D call, TRBD1, was not checked against the DNA. TRBV21-1 is a documented pseudogene. The CDR3 is made up of 15 amino acids. The CDR3 is CASSIRGRARVPQHF. Written as DNA, the CDR3 is TGTGCCAGCAGCATCAGGGGGCGGGCCCGCGTGCCCCAGCATTTT.